The table lists the clone carrying this T cell receptor beta chain with a few counts. The target antigen is unknown. This specimen belongs to a study of beta chain features in type 1 diabetes. Study findings and constraints: Resolution of whether HLA type affects TCRB rearrangement was not achieved here.

cDNA synthesis used the whole RNA isolate, giving expressed TCRB sequences. The protocol was immunoSEQ multiplex PCR, while the TCRdb copy is restricted to in-frame clones and leaves out a portion. Here the sample spans 250,000 or so clones, 27% being singletons. Germline-derived CDR1 and CDR2 are MDHEN and SYDVKM. V dropped 4 bases and J dropped 0; count of bases not matched to a gene: 6. This CDR3 has 15 amino acids. Markers CD45RO/CCR7/CD25/CD127/CD95/CD27 served to sort CD4+ naive, central memory, regulatory and stem cell-like memory cells. Purities over 98% were achieved in all sorted populations.

This receptor was obtained from a man in his thirties or forties in good health. The sequenced material came from central memory CD4+ T cells from blood. The chain uses TRBV28 and TRBJ2-7; TRBD2 aligns across 7 bases. The DNA of the CDR3 is TGTGCCAGCAGTTCCCAGGGCGGGAGCTCCTACGAGCAGTACTTC. Protein sequence: CASSSQGGSSYEQYF. Drawing the rest from reference TRBV28 and TRBJ2-7, the complete variable domain is DVKVTQSSRYLVKRTGEKVFLECVQDMDHENMFWYRQDPGLGLRLIYFSYDVKMKEKGDIPEGYSVSREKKERFSLILESASTNQTSMYLCASSSQGGSSYEQYFGPGTRLTVT.